These T cell receptor beta chains were read from a single sample in a study of cytotoxic CD8 clonotypes in ibrutinib-treated CLL. Produced via immunoSEQ multiplex PCR; TCRdb's table is partial and in-frame only. The sample records just over 200,000 clones, 75% to 80% being singletons. The sample here was PBMCs, taken after 12 months of ibrutinib treatment. The receptors were gathered from a human donor with chronic lymphocytic leukemia. Each CDR3 is given with its conserved first and last residue. D genes are given only for firm matches. Rows give clone size only sometimes, using once, few, many, or a class for an expanded clone.

v_gene	d_gene	abundance	j_gene	CDR3nt	CDR3aa
TRBV25-1	-	-	TRBJ2-5	TGTGCCAGCAGTGACCCCGGGATGGGAAAGACCCAGTACTTC	CASSDPGMGKTQYF
TRBV2	TRBD1	-	TRBJ2-2	TGTGCCAGCAGTGAAGCGGACAGGGTGGACACCGGGGAGCTGTTTTTT	CASSEADRVDTGELFF
TRBV5-1	-	-	TRBJ2-2	TGCGCCAGCGGGGTGAACACCGGGGAGCTGTTTTTT	CASGVNTGELFF
TRBV6-4	-	-	TRBJ2-1	TGTGCCAGCAGTGACTACGGTAGCTCCTACAATGAGCAGTTCTTC	CASSDYGSSYNEQFF
TRBV19	-	-	TRBJ2-7	TGTGCCAGTAGCATTAGGGACCTCTACGAGCAGTACTTC	CASSIRDLYEQYF
TRBV5-6	TRBD2	-	TRBJ2-7	TGTGCCAGCAGCATGGGACTAGCGGGAGCCTACGAGCAGTACTTC	CASSMGLAGAYEQYF
TRBV5-5	-	-	TRBJ2-3	TGTGCCAGCAGCCCCCACCTGGATACGCAGTATTTT	CASSPHLDTQYF
TRBV7-9	-	-	TRBJ1-2	TGTGCCAGCCACGGGGCGTCTCTAGGCTACACCTTC	CASHGASLGYTF
TRBV13	-	-	TRBJ2-5	TGTGCCAGCAGCTTAGCGGGGAGCGGGCGCCAAGAGACCCAGTACTTC	CASSLAGSGRQETQYF
TRBV10-3	TRBD1	-	TRBJ2-7	TGTGCCATCAGTGCCGGGACAGGGAGCTACGAGCAGTACTTC	CAISAGTGSYEQYF
TRBV6-1	-	-	TRBJ2-7	TGTGCCAGCAGCCCCCAAGGCTACTACGAGCAGTACTTC	CASSPQGYYEQYF
TRBV2	-	few	TRBJ2-1	TGTGCCAGCAGTGATGTAGGGCGGTACAATGAGCAGTTCTTC	CASSDVGRYNEQFF
TRBV2	-	-	TRBJ1-5	TGTGCCAGCAGTGATTGGGGATGGGGCAATCAGCCCCAGCATTTT	CASSDWGWGNQPQHF
TRBV5-3	-	-	TRBJ2-3	TGTGCCAGAAGCTTGGTTGGAAGTGCAGATACGCAGTATTTT	CARSLVGSADTQYF
TRBV4-2	TRBD2	-	TRBJ2-5	TGTGCCACCTCCGGGGGAGCGGGAGCTTTTGAGACCCAGTACTTC	CATSGGAGAFETQYF
TRBV18	-	once	TRBJ2-3	TGTGCCAGCTCACCACGGACAGATACGCAGTATTTT	CASSPRTDTQYF
TRBV4-1	-	-	TRBJ1-5	TGCGCCAGCAGCCACATACAGGGTTACCAGCCCCAGCATTTT	CASSHIQGYQPQHF
TRBV5-4	TRBD1	-	TRBJ2-5	TGTGCCAGCAGCTTGTACCAGGGGGCGTTCCAAGAGACCCAGTACTTC	CASSLYQGAFQETQYF
TRBV5-4	TRBD2	-	TRBJ2-7	TGTGCCAGCAGCTCTCTACTGGCGGGAGGGCCCTACGAGCAGTACTTC	CASSSLLAGGPYEQYF
TRBV6-5	TRBD1	once	TRBJ1-2	TGTGCCAGCAGTTACGTCGGGACAGGGCCATATGGCTACACCTTC	CASSYVGTGPYGYTF
TRBV7-9	-	-	TRBJ2-7	TGTGCCAGCAGCCTCATGTTGGCCTACGAGCAGTACTTC	CASSLMLAYEQYF
TRBV28	-	-	TRBJ1-5	TGTGCCAGCAGTTTAGGGGACACCCGCACTCAGCCCCAGCATTTT	CASSLGDTRTQPQHF
TRBV2	-	-	TRBJ1-4	TGTGCCAGCAGCGCGGGTGGTGGGGCTGAAAAACTGTTTTTT	CASSAGGGAEKLFF
TRBV2	TRBD1	-	TRBJ2-1	TGTGCCAGCAGTGAAGCGGGAGACAGGGGTTATGAGCAGTTCTTC	CASSEAGDRGYEQFF
TRBV6-5	-	-	TRBJ1-5	TGTGCCAGCAGTTACTCGGTTACAAACAATCAGCCCCAGCATTTT	CASSYSVTNNQPQHF
TRBV19	-	many	TRBJ1-2	TGTGCCAGTAGCGGAAGGTACATCCGGAAGGTAGCTAACTATGGCTACACCTTC	CASSGRYIRKVANYGYTF
TRBV10-1	-	once	TRBJ2-3	TGCGCCAGCAGTGATGGGACTACAGATACGCAGTATTTT	CASSDGTTDTQYF
TRBV30	-	few	TRBJ2-5	TGTGCCTGGAGGCCCCCAGGGCCCCAAGAGACCCAGTACTTC	CAWRPPGPQETQYF
TRBV21-1	-	once	TRBJ2-3	TGTGCCAGCAGCAAATATAAAGGGCCAGATACGCAGTATTTT	CASSKYKGPDTQYF
TRBV4-1	TRBD2	-	TRBJ2-1	TGCGCCAGCAGCCAAATTTTAGCGGGAGGGATCTACAATGAGCAGTTCTTC	CASSQILAGGIYNEQFF
TRBV11-2	TRBD2	-	TRBJ2-5	TGTGCCAGCAGCTGGAATAGCGGGATCCAAGAGACCCAGTACTTC	CASSWNSGIQETQYF
TRBV7-9	-	-	TRBJ2-5	TGTGCCAGCAGCCCCTCACCCATTTGGGAGACCCAGTACTTC	CASSPSPIWETQYF
TRBV7-8	-	-	TRBJ2-7	TGTGCCAGCAGCTTAGGACCTCTCTACGAGCAGTACTTC	CASSLGPLYEQYF
TRBV28	-	-	TRBJ1-1	TGTGCAGCCCTCACTACTGGAGTCCTGAACACTGAAGCTTTCTTT	CAALTTGVLNTEAFF
TRBV11-1	-	-	TRBJ2-6	TGTGCCAGCAGCTTAGCGTTGGGGCCCAACGTCCTGACTTTC	CASSLALGPNVLTF
TRBV29-1	-	-	TRBJ2-5	TGCAGCGTCTCCAGGAGGGAGACCCAGTACTTC	CSVSRRETQYF
TRBV18	-	-	TRBJ1-2	TGTGCCAGCTCAGACAGAGGCGATTATGGCTACACCTTC	CASSDRGDYGYTF
TRBV6-1	TRBD2	-	TRBJ2-2	TGTGCCAGCAGTGGGACTAGCACCGGGGAGCTGTTTTTT	CASSGTSTGELFF
TRBV5-6	-	-	TRBJ2-4	TGTGCCAGCACCCGTGGGGGGACGATAAACATTCAGTACTTC	CASTRGGTINIQYF
TRBV6-5	-	few	TRBJ1-2	TGTGCCAGCAGTCGTGACTCCTATGGCTACACCTTC	CASSRDSYGYTF
TRBV19	-	-	TRBJ1-4	TGTGCCAGTAGTCGACAGGCAACAACTAATGAAAAACTGTTTTTT	CASSRQATTNEKLFF
TRBV5-1	-	few	TRBJ1-4	TGCGCCAGCAGCTTGGGTGCCAATGAAAAACTGTTTTTT	CASSLGANEKLFF
TRBV27	-	-	TRBJ2-1	TGTGCCAGCAGCCTTTACAATGAGCAGTTCTTC	CASSLYNEQFF
TRBV4-1	-	-	TRBJ2-4	TGCGCCAGCAGCCAAATGGTAGGGGGGGCGACCTCATCCTTC	CASSQMVGGATSSF
TRBV18	-	-	TRBJ2-1	TGTGCCAGCTCACCGCCGGGGTACGACAATGAGCAGTTCTTC	CASSPPGYDNEQFF
TRBV27	-	once	TRBJ1-5	TGTGCCAGCAGTTTGGGAGCCTATCAGCCCCAGCATTTT	CASSLGAYQPQHF
TRBV11-3	TRBD1	-	TRBJ2-7	TGTGCCAGCAGCTTAGGAGGACAGGGACACGAGCAGTACTTC	CASSLGGQGHEQYF
TRBV5-1	TRBD2	-	TRBJ2-3	TGCGCCAGCAGTGAGCCCCGGCACGGGGGGGGGATTAGCACAGATACGCAGTATTTT	CASSEPRHGGGISTDTQYF
TRBV7-9	-	many	TRBJ2-7	TGTGCCAGCAGAAGCGCAAGGGGCAGGTCCGGAGAGCAGTACTTC	CASRSARGRSGEQYF
TRBV11-3	-	few	TRBJ2-7	TGTGCCAGCAGCTTAGTGCAGGGTGGCGAGCAGTACTTC	CASSLVQGGEQYF
TRBV5-1	TRBD2	-	TRBJ2-1	TGCGCCAGCAGCTTGGAGGCTAGCGGGATGTACAATGAGCAGTTCTTC	CASSLEASGMYNEQFF
TRBV27	-	medium-sized	TRBJ1-4	TGTGCCAGCTCATCACGGGGGGGGCACGTGGAAAAACTGTTTTTT	CASSSRGGHVEKLFF
TRBV19	-	-	TRBJ2-7	TGTGCCAGTAGTAACTCCGGGACTGAGGACGAGCAGTACTTC	CASSNSGTEDEQYF
TRBV27	-	-	TRBJ2-1	TGTGCCAGCAGTCGGGGGGCCAGGCCCTCACGCAATGAGCAGTTCTTC	CASSRGARPSRNEQFF
TRBV28	-	-	TRBJ2-3	TGTGCCAGCAGTCGAGGTTCCCCTCGCACAGATACGCAGTATTTT	CASSRGSPRTDTQYF